This TCR beta chain was identified in a study of shared clonotypes between healthy human individuals. Findings and limits, study-wide: Clonotype sharing among donors, it was expected, would be affected by sequencing depth.

Here immunoSEQ multiplex PCR was the method, and the copy in TCRdb shows in-frame clones only, minus some. The sample consists of some 1.5 million clones, 96% of them appearing once. Recent vaccinations or acute infections were absent in the healthy HIV-negative adult donors. CDR1 is SGHNT, CDR2 YYREEE, per germline (reference sequence). V was clipped by 5 bases and J by 4 bases, with 4 bases between them. The CDR3 totals 11 residues. Comment on this clone: The antigen is unknown.

This TCR derives from a man aged 30 to 45 in good health. The V and J genes are TRBV5-4 and TRBJ1-3; D uncertain. Specimen: naive CD4+ T cells sorted from blood. The subset is: CD45RA+ positively selected. The CDR3 reads CASRGGNTIYF. In DNA form, the CDR3 reads TGTGCCAGCAGGGGAGGAAACACCATATATTTT.